Below, 26 T cell receptor beta chains from the same sample are listed, as sequenced in a study of vaccination effects on CD4 cells after COVID-19. Cultured cells yielded isolated CD4+ T cells after around 9 days. The antigens these receptors bind are not known. Measured with immunoSEQ multiplex PCR; TCRdb has only the in-frame clones, and not every one. The repertoire consists of 70,000 or so clones, with 60% to 80% occurring once and the leading ten covering approximately 2%. The material was CD4+ T cells from PBMCs cultured without peptide, obtained before COVID-19 vaccination. The receptor set was obtained from a human donor who received a COVID-19 vaccine.

The table lists this clone with a few counts. The chain has TRBV2 and TRBJ2-1, with TRBD2 identical over 7 bases. The CDR3 loop spans 15 amino acids. Germline CDR1 is SNHLY and CDR2 is FYNNEI. Trimming at V came to 7 bases and at J to 6 bases, leaving 12 bases not matched to a gene. The CDR3 coding sequence is TGTGCCAGCATGGAAGGGAGGGCAATGGGCAATGAGCAGTTCTTC. Protein sequence: CASMEGRAMGNEQFF. Together with reference TRBV2 and TRBJ2-1, the CDR3 gives the full variable domain: EPEVTQTPSHQVTQMGQEVILRCVPISNHLYFYWYRQILGQKVEFLVSFYNNEISEKSEIFDDQFSVERPDGSNFTLKIRSTKLEDSAMYFCASMEGRAMGNEQFFGPGTRLTVL.

This clone was detected only a few times. The chain combines TRBV18 with TRBJ2-7, with 11 bases fitting TRBD1. CDR3 size: 15 residues. With 3 bases clipped from V and 5 bases from J, the junction kept 6 bases outside the gene matches. Germline CDR1 KGHSH, CDR2 LQKENI. The CDR3 is CASSPTRDRGNEQYV. CDR3 nucleotide sequence: TGTGCCAGCTCACCGACCCGGGACAGGGGGAACGAGCAGTACGTC.

This sequence joins TRBV7-9 and TRBJ2-7, with 9 nucleotides matching TRBD1. This CDR3 comprises 14 residues. The V gene end was trimmed by 4 bases and the J gene end by 2 bases; junction bases not matched to a gene: 3. The germline CDR1 and CDR2 sequences are SEHNR and FQNEAQ (reference sequence). The CDR3 sequence is CASSWGTGTYEQYV. The CDR3 DNA is TGTGCCAGCAGCTGGGGGACAGGGACCTACGAGCAGTACGTC.

The V gene is TRBV4-1, the J gene TRBJ2-5; TRBD2 is a possible D gene (7 bases). The CDR3 spans 14 residues. The V gene's germline CDR1 is MGHRA and CDR2 YSYEKL. With 5 bases removed from V and 3 bases from J, the gap between germline ends came to 13 bases. The CDR3 DNA reads TGCGCCAGCAGCGGGGAGGGGGGGAAAGAGACCCAGTACTTC. Its protein product is CASSGEGGKETQYF.

This sequence joins TRBV18 and TRBJ1-2, with 8 nucleotides matching TRBD1. Germline V gene data show CDR1 as KGHSH and CDR2 as LQKENI. This CDR3 is 16 amino acids long. With 4 bases clipped from V and 8 bases from J, the junction kept 15 bases outside the gene matches. The CDR3 DNA reads TGTGCCAGCTCACTTGACCTCACAGGGGGTGACGAGGGCTACACCTTC. It yields the protein CASSLDLTGGDEGYTF. Combining the CDR3 with reference TRBV18 and TRBJ1-2 gives the whole variable domain NAGVMQNPRHLVRRRGQEARLRCSPMKGHSHVYWYRQLPEEGLKFMVYLQKENIIDESGMPKERFSAEFPKEGPSILRIQQVVRGDSAAYFCASSLDLTGGDEGYTFGSGTRLTVV.

V gene TRBV12-3 or TRBV12-4 combines with J gene TRBJ1-1; possibly TRBD1 for D (6 bases). The CDR3 spans 13 residues. V lost 6 bases, J lost 9 bases, and 17 bases lay in between. The CDR3 here is CASSPRAGVKAFF. The CDR3 coding sequence is TGTGCCAGCAGCCCCCGGGCAGGGGTTAAAGCTTTCTTT.

V and J are TRBV4-3 and TRBJ2-3; 9 positions agree with TRBD2. Germline lookup yields CDR1 LGHNA and CDR2 YSLEER. V was pared by 1 base and J by 4 bases, with 3 bases of the junction left unmatched. The CDR3 is made up of 15 amino acids. CDR3 bases: TGCGCCAGCAGCCAAGGACTAGCGGAAGCAGATACGCAGTATTTT. Encoded protein: CASSQGLAEADTQYF.

This sequence joins TRBV24-1 and TRBJ2-7; perhaps D is TRBD1 or TRBD2 (5 bases each). V shed 6 bases and J shed 4 bases, with 15 bases lying between them. The CDR3 is 14 amino acids. The germline gives CDR1 KGHDR, CDR2 SFDVKD. The CDR3 nucleotides are TGTGCCACCAGTTCGGGGCAGGCCGTATACGAGCAGTACGTC. This codes for CATSSGQAVYEQYV.

This clone was counted between two and nine times. The rearrangement links TRBV24-1 to TRBJ2-2; maybe TRBD2 (6 bases). The germline gives CDR1 KGHDR, CDR2 SFDVKD. Between the trimmed V and J ends, which lost 3 bases and 2 bases, there was a span of 12 bases. The CDR3 has 16 residues. The CDR3 sequence is CATSDVGGANTGELFF. In nucleotides, the CDR3 is TGTGCCACCAGTGATGTAGGAGGGGCTAACACCGGGGAGCTGTTTTTT.

The rearrangement uses TRBV19 and TRBJ1-1, with D maybe TRBD1 (6 bases). The CDR3 has 14 amino acids. The V and J ends lost 3 bases and 4 bases respectively, with 12 bases between them. CDR1 LNHDA and CDR2 SQIVND come from the germline V gene (reference sequence). CDR3 nucleotide sequence: TGTGCCAGTAGTATTGGGGGCACAAGCACTGAAGCTTTCTTT. It encodes CASSIGGTSTEAFF.

This clone appeared a few times. V and J are TRBV28 and TRBJ2-7; 9 nucleotides agree with TRBD1. CDR3 length: 15 residues. Germline assignment: CDR1 MDHEN and CDR2 SYDVKM. J lost 3 bases, V lost 5 bases, and 8 bases had no gene match. The chain's CDR3 is CASSGGQGGYYEQYV. CDR3 sequence (DNA): TGTGCCAGCAGTGGGGGACAGGGTGGCTACTACGAGCAGTACGTC.

This chain joins TRBV7-9 and TRBJ1-2; possible D gene TRBD1, 5 bases. Germline V gene lookup returns CDR1 SEHNR and CDR2 FQNEAQ (reference sequence). The CDR3 totals 14 residues. Between the trimmed V and J ends, which lost 1 base and 10 bases, there was a span of 16 bases. CDR3 sequence reads: CASSLESVGADYTF. CDR3 nucleotide sequence: TGTGCCAGCAGCTTAGAATCGGTAGGGGCCGACTACACCTTC.

The sample holds one count of this clone. This rearrangement joins TRBV12-3 or TRBV12-4 to TRBJ2-5, with TRBD2 matching 8 bases. The CDR3 covers 12 residues. V shed 3 bases and J 13 bases; nucleotides not matched to a gene: 7. This chain's CDR3 is CASSFDGRVVYF. CDR3 bases: TGTGCCAGCAGTTTCGACGGGAGGGTGGTGTACTTC.

V gene TRBV20-1 combines with J gene TRBJ1-5; D might be TRBD1 (5 bases). The CDR3 has 14 amino acids. Germline V gene data show CDR1 as DFQATT and CDR2 as SNEGSKA (reference sequence). V shed 3 bases and J shed 3 bases, with 12 bases lying between them. The CDR3 loop reads CSASGGGNNQPQHF. The DNA for the CDR3 is TGCAGTGCTAGTGGGGGAGGGAACAATCAGCCCCAGCATTTT.

This clone was seen a handful of times. The chain links TRBV9 to TRBJ2-2; 14 positions agree with TRBD2. V lost 0 bases to trimming and J lost 6 bases; unmatched junction nucleotides: 4. CDR3 length equals 17 residues. Germline assignment: CDR1 SGDLS and CDR2 YYNGEE. CDR3 protein: CASSVGTSGGSAGELFF. The CDR3 DNA follows: TGTGCCAGCAGCGTAGGGACTAGCGGGGGGTCTGCCGGGGAGCTGTTTTTT.

The chain recombines TRBV30 with TRBJ2-5, with 12 bases matching TRBD2. V was pared by 7 bases and J by 0 bases, with 9 bases of the junction left unmatched. Per the germline V gene, CDR1 is GTSNPN and CDR2 is SVGIG (reference sequence). The CDR3 spans 16 residues. CDR3 DNA: TGTGCCTACGCTCCGGGACTAGCGGGTTACCAAGAGACCCAGTACTTC. Protein sequence: CAYAPGLAGYQETQYF.

The sample holds one count of this clone. The CDR3 DNA reads as TGTGCCAGCAGCTCAGAGACAGGGGGAGGCACTGAAGCTTTCTTT. The encoded protein is CASSSETGGGTEAFF. This chain links TRBV3-1 (or the pseudogene TRBV3-2) with TRBJ1-1; 9 bases map to TRBD1. This CDR3 spans 15 amino acids. Germline lookup yields CDR1 LGHDT and CDR2 YNNKEL (reference sequence). V shed 5 bases, J shed 4 bases, and the junction held 8 bases outside the gene matches.

The chain joins TRBV9 to TRBJ2-3; tentatively, D is TRBD2 (6 bases). CDR3 size: 19 residues. The germline CDR1 and CDR2 sequences are SGDLS and YYNGEE. V lost 0 bases to trimming and J lost 1 base, with 21 bases between them. CDR3 nucleotides: TGTGCCAGCAGCGTAGGACTAGGGAGAATTATTCGGGGCACAGATACGCAGTATTTT. It encodes CASSVGLGRIIRGTDTQYF.

The chain recombines TRBV30 with TRBJ2-5; a possible D gene is TRBD2 (7 bases). Trimming cost V 1 base and J 4 bases, with 19 bases left between them. Germline CDR1 is GTSNPN and CDR2 is SVGIG (reference sequence). The CDR3 is 16 amino acids. Here the CDR3 reads CAWSARGPSGAETQYF. The CDR3 DNA sequence: TGTGCCTGGAGTGCCAGGGGTCCGAGCGGGGCAGAGACCCAGTACTTC.

The gene calls are TRBV6-1 and TRBJ1-3; 9 nucleotides line up with TRBD1. J was trimmed by 3 bases and V by 4 bases; bases with no gene match: 7. CDR3 length equals 16 residues. Germline assignment: CDR1 MNHNS and CDR2 SASEGT. CDR3 protein: CASSVGQGGVGNTIYF. The CDR3 coding sequence is TGTGCCAGCAGTGTGGGACAGGGTGGTGTTGGAAACACCATATATTTT.

This clone was seen just once. The chain carries TRBV2 and TRBJ2-2; tentative D call: TRBD2 (6 bases). Between the trimmed V and J ends, which lost 8 bases and 5 bases, there was a span of 21 bases. The germline V gene encodes CDR1 SNHLY and CDR2 FYNNEI. The CDR3 covers 16 residues. CDR3 nucleotide sequence: TGTGCCAGCGCCCTATCTGGAGGGATATTGACCGGGGAGCTGTTTTTT. This codes for CASALSGGILTGELFF.

The gene calls are TRBV6-5 and TRBJ1-2, with 9 bases lining up with TRBD1. V lost 6 bases and J lost 4; bases outside the gene matches: 9. Germline CDR1 reads MNHEY; CDR2 reads SVGAGI. This CDR3 has 15 amino acids. CDR3 amino acids: CASRLNRGRGYGYTF. The CDR3 DNA reads TGTGCCAGCAGACTTAACAGGGGGCGAGGCTATGGCTACACCTTC.

The rearrangement links TRBV28 to TRBJ1-6, with 7 bases identical to TRBD1. Germline lookup yields CDR1 MDHEN and CDR2 SYDVKM. Germline trimming cut 5 bases from V and 6 bases from J; bases unmatched to any gene: 7. The CDR3 consists of 15 residues. CDR3: CASSLLRQGNSPLHF. The CDR3 bases are TGTGCCAGCAGTCTTTTACGACAGGGTAATTCACCCCTCCACTTT.

V usage is TRBV11-3 and J usage is TRBJ2-1; 7 positions agree with TRBD1. The CDR3 has 13 amino acids. Germline values: CDR1 SGHNT, CDR2 YENEEA. V lost 5 bases and J lost 11; bases outside the gene matches: 9. As DNA, the CDR3 is TGTGCCAGCAGCCTCTCCAGGACAGGTCAGCAGTTCTTC. Its protein is CASSLSRTGQQFF.

The gene calls are TRBV24-1 and TRBJ1-5; D is possibly TRBD1 (5 bases). This CDR3 contains 14 residues. The V end was cut by 3 bases, the J end by 4 bases, with 9 bases between. CDR1 and CDR2 from the germline V gene are KGHDR and SFDVKD. The CDR3 loop reads CATSDDSYNQPQHF. In nucleotides, the CDR3 is TGTGCCACCAGTGATGACAGTTATAATCAGCCCCAGCATTTT.

This clone was picked up one time. The chain combines TRBV28 with TRBJ2-5, with D possibly being TRBD2 (6 bases). The CDR3 totals 15 residues. CDR1 is MDHEN and CDR2 is SYDVKM in the germline V gene. Between the trimmed V and J ends, which lost 3 bases and 3 bases, there was a span of 14 bases. The CDR3 DNA reads as TGTGCCAGCAGTTTTCCCGGGGGAAAAGAAGAGACCCAGTACTTC. Its protein product is CASSFPGGKEETQYF.